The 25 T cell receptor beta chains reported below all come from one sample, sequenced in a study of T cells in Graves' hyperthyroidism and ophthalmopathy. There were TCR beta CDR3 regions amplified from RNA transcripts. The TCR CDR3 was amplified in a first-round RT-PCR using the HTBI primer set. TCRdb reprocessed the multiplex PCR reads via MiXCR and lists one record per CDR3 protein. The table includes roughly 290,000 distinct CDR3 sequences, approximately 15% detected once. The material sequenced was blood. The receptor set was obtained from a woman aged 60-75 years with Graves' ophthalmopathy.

The CDR3 loop is CASSERSWSGTGGSWGTEAFF. CDR3 bases: TGTGCCAGCAGTGAAAGGTCCTGGTCCGGGACAGGGGGTTCCTGGGGCACTGAAGCTTTCTTT. The chain employs TRBV6-1 and TRBJ1-1; 11 bases are shared with TRBD1. Looked up from germline, CDR1 is MNHNS and CDR2 is SASEGT. The CDR3 is 21 amino acids. With 2 bases clipped from V and 4 bases from J, the junction kept 21 bases outside the gene matches.

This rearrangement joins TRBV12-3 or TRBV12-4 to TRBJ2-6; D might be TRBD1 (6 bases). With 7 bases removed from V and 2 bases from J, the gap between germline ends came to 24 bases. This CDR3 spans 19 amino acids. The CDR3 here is CASNRRGSVTRPGANVLTF. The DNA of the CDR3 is TGTGCCAGCAACCGTAGGGGGTCCGTAACGCGACCTGGGGCCAACGTCCTGACTTTC.

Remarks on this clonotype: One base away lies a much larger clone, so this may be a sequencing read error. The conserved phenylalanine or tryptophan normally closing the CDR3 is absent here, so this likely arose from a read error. CDR3 bases: TGTGCCAGCTCACCAAGGCCGGGGAATCAGCCCCAGCATCTT. It translates to CASSPRPGNQPQHL. This chain uses TRBV18 with TRBJ1-5, with D hard to call. The CDR3 consists of 14 residues. Looked up from germline, CDR1 is KGHSH and CDR2 is LQKENI. Trimming removed 2 bases from V and 4 bases from J, with 9 bases in between.

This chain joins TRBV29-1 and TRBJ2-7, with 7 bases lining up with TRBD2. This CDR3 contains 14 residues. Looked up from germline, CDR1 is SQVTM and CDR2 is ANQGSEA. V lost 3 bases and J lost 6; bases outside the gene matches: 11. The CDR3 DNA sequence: TGCAGCGTTGATGGCGGGAGAAGTTCGGGCGAGCAGTACTTC. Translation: CSVDGGRSSGEQYF.

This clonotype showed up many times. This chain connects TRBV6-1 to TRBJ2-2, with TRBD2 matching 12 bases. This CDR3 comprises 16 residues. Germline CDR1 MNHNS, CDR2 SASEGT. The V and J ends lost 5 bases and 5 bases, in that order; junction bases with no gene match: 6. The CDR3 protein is CASSLTSGGFTGELFF. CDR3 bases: TGTGCCAGCAGTCTGACTAGCGGGGGTTTTACCGGGGAGCTGTTTTTT.

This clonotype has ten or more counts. The CDR3 bases are TGTGCCAGCTCACCCGCGGACAGGGGCTATCAGCCCCAGCATTTT. Translating gives CASSPADRGYQPQHF. The chain couples TRBV18 to TRBJ1-5; 9 bases line up with TRBD1. Germline CDR1 is KGHSH and CDR2 is LQKENI. The CDR3 sequence is 15 residues long. Trimming removed 3 bases from V and 5 bases from J; junction bases left unmatched: 5.

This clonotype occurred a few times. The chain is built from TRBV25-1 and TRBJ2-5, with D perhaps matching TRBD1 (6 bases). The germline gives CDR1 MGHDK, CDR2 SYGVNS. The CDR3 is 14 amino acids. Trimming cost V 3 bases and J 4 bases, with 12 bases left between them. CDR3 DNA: TGTGCCAGCAGTGAGGCAGGGGCTCCAGAGACCCAGTACTTC. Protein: CASSEAGAPETQYF.

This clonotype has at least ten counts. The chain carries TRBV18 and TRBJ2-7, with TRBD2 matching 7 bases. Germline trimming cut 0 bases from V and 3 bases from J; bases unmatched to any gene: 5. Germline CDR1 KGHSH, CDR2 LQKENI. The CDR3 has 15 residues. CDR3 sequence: CASSPPGLADYEQYF. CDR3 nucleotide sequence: TGTGCCAGCTCACCACCGGGTCTAGCGGACTACGAGCAGTACTTC.

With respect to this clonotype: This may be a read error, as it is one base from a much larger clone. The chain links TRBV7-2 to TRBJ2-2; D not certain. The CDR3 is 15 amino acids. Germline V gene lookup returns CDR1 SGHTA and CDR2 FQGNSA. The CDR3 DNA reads TGTGCCAGCGGCTTACTTGGCAGGAACACCGGGGAGCTGTTTTTT. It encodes CASGLLGRNTGELFF.

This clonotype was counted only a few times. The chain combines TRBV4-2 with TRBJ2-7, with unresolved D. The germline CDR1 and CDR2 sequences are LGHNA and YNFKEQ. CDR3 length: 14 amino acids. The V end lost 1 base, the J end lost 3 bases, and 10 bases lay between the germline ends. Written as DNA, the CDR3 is TGTGCCAGCAGCCAAGCGCGGAACAACTACGAGCAGTACTTC. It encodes CASSQARNNYEQYF.

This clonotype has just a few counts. CDR3 residues: CASSTGTAVRHQPQHF. The CDR3 nucleotides are TGTGCCAGTAGTACCGGGACAGCGGTACGGCATCAGCCCCAGCATTTT. V is TRBV19 and J is TRBJ1-5, with 7 nucleotides matching TRBD1. CDR1 and CDR2 (germline): LNHDA, SQIVND (reference sequence). CDR3 size: 16 residues. V lost 4 bases, J lost 5 bases, and 11 bases stayed unmatched. Looking up the rest from reference TRBV19 and TRBJ1-5 gives the full variable domain: DGGITQSPKYLFRKEGQNVTLSCEQNLNHDAMYWYRQDPGQGLRLIYYSQIVNDFQKGDIAEGYSVSREKKESFPLTVTSAQKNPTAFYLCASSTGTAVRHQPQHFGDGTRLSIL.

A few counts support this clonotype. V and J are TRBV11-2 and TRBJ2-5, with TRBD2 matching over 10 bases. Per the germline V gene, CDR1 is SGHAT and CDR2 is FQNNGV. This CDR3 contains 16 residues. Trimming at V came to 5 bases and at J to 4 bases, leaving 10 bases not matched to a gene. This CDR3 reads CASSPRRLAGLETQYF. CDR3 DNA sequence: TGTGCCAGCAGCCCCAGACGACTAGCGGGTCTAGAGACCCAGTACTTC.

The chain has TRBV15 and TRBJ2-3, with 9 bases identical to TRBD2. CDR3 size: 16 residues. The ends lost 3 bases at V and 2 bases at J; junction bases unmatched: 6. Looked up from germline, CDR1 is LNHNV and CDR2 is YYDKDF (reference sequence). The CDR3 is CATSSAGLALTDTQYF. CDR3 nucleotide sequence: TGTGCCACCAGCAGCGCCGGACTAGCGCTCACAGATACGCAGTATTTT. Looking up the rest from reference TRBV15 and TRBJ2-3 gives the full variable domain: DAMVIQNPRYQVTQFGKPVTLSCSQTLNHNVMYWYQQKSSQAPKLLFHYYDKDFNNEADTPDNFQSRRPNTSFCFLDIRSPGLGDTAMYLCATSSAGLALTDTQYFGPGTRLTVL.

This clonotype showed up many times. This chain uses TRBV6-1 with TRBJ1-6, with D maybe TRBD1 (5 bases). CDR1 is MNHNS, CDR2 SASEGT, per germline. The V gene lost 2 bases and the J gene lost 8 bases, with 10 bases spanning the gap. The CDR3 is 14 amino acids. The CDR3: CASSELKGHSPLHF. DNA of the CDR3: TGTGCCAGCAGTGAATTAAAGGGGCATTCACCCCTCCACTTT.

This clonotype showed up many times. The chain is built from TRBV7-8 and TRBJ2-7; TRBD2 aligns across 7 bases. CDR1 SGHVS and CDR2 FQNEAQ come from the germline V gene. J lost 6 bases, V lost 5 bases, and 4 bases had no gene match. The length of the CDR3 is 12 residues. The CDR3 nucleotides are TGTGCCAGCAGCGCCGGGGGGTTCGAGCAGTACTTC. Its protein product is CASSAGGFEQYF.

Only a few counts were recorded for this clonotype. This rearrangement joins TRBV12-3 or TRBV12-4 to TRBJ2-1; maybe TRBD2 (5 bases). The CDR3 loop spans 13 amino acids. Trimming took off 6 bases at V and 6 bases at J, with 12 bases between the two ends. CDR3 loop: CASSSLRGNEQFF. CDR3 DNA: TGTGCCAGCAGCTCCCTCCGGGGCAATGAGCAGTTCTTC.

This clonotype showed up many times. The CDR3 region has the DNA TGCGCCAGCAGCTTGGCCAGGCAGGGAATCTATGGCTACACCTTC. This codes for CASSLARQGIYGYTF. The chain couples TRBV5-1 to TRBJ1-2; D might be TRBD1 (5 bases). Trimming cost V 0 bases and J 4 bases, with 13 bases left between them. CDR1 is SGHRS and CDR2 is YFSETQ in the germline V gene. The CDR3 contains 15 residues.

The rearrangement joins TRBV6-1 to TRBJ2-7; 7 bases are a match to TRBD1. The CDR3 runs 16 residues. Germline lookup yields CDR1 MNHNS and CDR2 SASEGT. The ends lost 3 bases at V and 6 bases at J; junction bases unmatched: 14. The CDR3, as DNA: TGTGCCAGCAGTGACGCCCCCGGGACAGCAACCTGCGAGCAGTACTTC. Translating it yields CASSDAPGTATCEQYF.

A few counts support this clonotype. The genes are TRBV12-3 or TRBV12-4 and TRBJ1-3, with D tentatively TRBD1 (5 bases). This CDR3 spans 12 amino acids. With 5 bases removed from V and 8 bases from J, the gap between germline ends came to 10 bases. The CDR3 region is CASSVGGDTIYF. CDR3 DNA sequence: TGTGCCAGCAGTGTTGGGGGAGACACCATATATTTT.

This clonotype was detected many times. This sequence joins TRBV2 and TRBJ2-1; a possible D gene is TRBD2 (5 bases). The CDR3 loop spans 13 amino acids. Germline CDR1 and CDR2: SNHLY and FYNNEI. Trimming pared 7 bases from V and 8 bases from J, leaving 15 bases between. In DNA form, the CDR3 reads TGTGCCAGCACAAGGACTTCGGTGGATGAGCAGTTCTTC. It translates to CASTRTSVDEQFF.

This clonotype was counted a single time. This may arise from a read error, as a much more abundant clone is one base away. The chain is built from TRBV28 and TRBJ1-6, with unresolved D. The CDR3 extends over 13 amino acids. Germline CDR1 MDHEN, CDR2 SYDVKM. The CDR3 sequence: CVSTRHPYSPLHF. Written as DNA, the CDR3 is TGTGTCAGCACGAGACATCCTTATTCACCCCTCCACTTT.

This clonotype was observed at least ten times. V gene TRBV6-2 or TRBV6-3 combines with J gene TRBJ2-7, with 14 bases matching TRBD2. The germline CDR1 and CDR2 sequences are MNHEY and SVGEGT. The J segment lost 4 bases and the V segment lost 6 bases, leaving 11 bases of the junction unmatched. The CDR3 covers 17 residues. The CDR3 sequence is CASRRLAGGPGTYEQYF. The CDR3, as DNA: TGTGCCAGCAGAAGACTAGCGGGAGGGCCGGGTACTTACGAGCAGTACTTC.

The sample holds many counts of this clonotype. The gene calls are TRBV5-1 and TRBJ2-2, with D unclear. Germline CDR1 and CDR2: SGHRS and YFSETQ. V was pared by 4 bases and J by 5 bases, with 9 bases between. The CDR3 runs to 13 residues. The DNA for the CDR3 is TGCGCCAGCAGCCAGGCGGTAACCGGGGAGCTGTTTTTT. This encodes CASSQAVTGELFF.

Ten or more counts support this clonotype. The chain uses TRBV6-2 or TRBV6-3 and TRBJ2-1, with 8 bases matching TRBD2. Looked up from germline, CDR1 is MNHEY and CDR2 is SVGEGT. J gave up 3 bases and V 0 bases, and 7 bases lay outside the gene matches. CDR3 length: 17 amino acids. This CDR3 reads CASSYSGLAGIYNEQFF. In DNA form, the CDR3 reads TGTGCCAGCAGTTACTCGGGCCTAGCGGGTATCTACAATGAGCAGTTCTTC.

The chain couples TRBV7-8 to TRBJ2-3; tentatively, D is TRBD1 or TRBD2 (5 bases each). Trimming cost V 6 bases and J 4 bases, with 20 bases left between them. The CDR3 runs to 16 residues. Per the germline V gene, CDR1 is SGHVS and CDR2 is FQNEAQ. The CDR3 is CASSIHRDRRPDTQYF. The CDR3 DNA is TGTGCCAGCAGTATACACCGGGACCGCCGACCAGATACGCAGTATTTT.